The rows below give T cell receptor beta chains drawn from one sample of a study of blood T cell repertoires in COVID-19. Profiled with immunoSEQ multiplex PCR; TCRdb holds only in-frame clones, not every one. The sample includes about 270,000 clones, under 95% of them seen just once. Input material: PBMCs or T cells enriched from blood (not recorded which). All receptors come from a man aged 35 to 55 who had been exposed to COVID-19. Each CDR3 is given with its conserved first and last residue. Fields, in order: J gene, D gene, clone size, V gene, CDR3 DNA, CDR3 protein. The D gene is left open where the match is weak. The size field is filled for only some rows; it gives once, few, many or a size class.

TRBJ2-3,TRBD1,-,TRBV7-3,TGTGCCAGCAGCACGACAGGGGGGCTCACAGATACGCAGTATTTT,CASSTTGGLTDTQYF
TRBJ1-5,-,-,TRBV28,TGTGCCAGCACCTACAACAGGTTGAGCAATCAGCCCCAGCATTTT,CASTYNRLSNQPQHF
TRBJ2-1,TRBD2,-,TRBV10-1,TGCGCCAGCAGCGAGAGAGAGGGAGGGAATGAGCAGTTCTTC,CASSEREGGNEQFF
TRBJ1-3,-,-,TRBV4-1,TGCGCCAGCAGCCGATCCAGTTCCACTGGAAACACCATATATTTT,CASSRSSSTGNTIYF
TRBJ2-7,TRBD2,-,TRBV12-5,TGTGCTAGTGGTCCCTCCGGGACTAGCGGTGAGCAGTACTTC,CASGPSGTSGEQYF
TRBJ2-7,-,-,TRBV20-1,TGCAGTGCTAGTATTGTCGGCAGGTCCTACGAGCAGTACTTC,CSASIVGRSYEQYF
TRBJ1-6,TRBD1,-,TRBV11-2,TGTGCCAGCAGGAAAACAGGGGACACGGCTGGTTCACCCCTCCACTTT,CASRKTGDTAGSPLHF
TRBJ1-2,-,-,TRBV11-2,TGTGCCAGCAGCTTAGGCCAGGGCGTCTATGGCTACACCTTC,CASSLGQGVYGYTF
TRBJ1-5,-,-,TRBV25-1,TGTGCCAGCAGTGCCCACGAGACAAATCAGCCCCAGCATTTT,CASSAHETNQPQHF
TRBJ1-2,-,-,TRBV28,TGTGCCAGCAGCCCCTCTGCCGACTCGATCTATGGCTACACCTTC,CASSPSADSIYGYTF
TRBJ2-7,-,-,TRBV6-2/TRBV6-3,TGTGCCAGCAGTTACCCCAGGGAAAGGGACGAGCAGTACTTC,CASSYPRERDEQYF
TRBJ2-5,-,once,TRBV7-2,TGTGCCAGCAGCTTAGCGAGGGTGGAGACCCAGTACTTC,CASSLARVETQYF
TRBJ2-2,TRBD2,once,TRBV4-1,TGCGCCAGCAGCCAAGAAGGGAGGGTAAGGACCGGGGAGCTGTTTTTT,CASSQEGRVRTGELFF
TRBJ2-7,TRBD1,-,TRBV24-1,TGTGCCACCAGTGACCGGACAGGGGGCGAAAGGGAGCAGTACTTC,CATSDRTGGEREQYF
TRBJ2-1,TRBD1,-,TRBV5-5,TGTGCCAGCTGGTCGGAGAAGGACAGGGCCTACAATGAGCAGTTCTTC,CASWSEKDRAYNEQFF
TRBJ2-5,TRBD1,-,TRBV24-1,TGTGCCACCAGTGACACCGGGACAGGACGAGAGGGGACCCAGTACTTC,CATSDTGTGREGTQYF
TRBJ1-3,-,-,TRBV4-3,TGCGCCAGCAGCCAAGATCAGGGCCCTAGAAACACCATATATTTT,CASSQDQGPRNTIYF
TRBJ2-7,-,-,TRBV5-6,TGTGCCAGCAGCTTGATGGAGAATACAGAGCAGTACTTC,CASSLMENTEQYF
TRBJ2-3,TRBD2,-,TRBV28,TGTGCCAGCAGTCCCGGACTAGCGGTTACCCCTACCCGAGGGGATACGCAGTATTTT,CASSPGLAVTPTRGDTQYF
TRBJ2-2,TRBD2,-,TRBV9,TGTGCCAGCAGCCCATTAGGGACTAGAATCACCGGGGAGCTGTTTTTT,CASSPLGTRITGELFF
TRBJ1-4,TRBD1,once,TRBV28,TGTGCCAGCAGTTTACGGGACAGGGGATATCTCGATGAAAAACTGTTTTTT,CASSLRDRGYLDEKLFF
TRBJ2-7,TRBD2,-,TRBV19,TGTGCCAGTAGTACAGCGGGACTAGCGGGAGAGCAGTACTTC,CASSTAGLAGEQYF
TRBJ2-3,-,-,TRBV4-2,TGTGCCAGCAGCCGAGAACAAACCACAGATACGCAGTATTTT,CASSREQTTDTQYF
TRBJ1-2,TRBD1,-,TRBV5-1,TGCGCCAGCAGCATGGTCGGACAGGGGTTTTATGGCTACACCTTC,CASSMVGQGFYGYTF
TRBJ2-1,TRBD2,-,TRBV4-3,TGCGCCAGCAGCCAAGAGGGGAGGGGCCCACGGGGATTTAGAAATGAGCAGTTCTTC,CASSQEGRGPRGFRNEQFF
TRBJ2-7,-,-,TRBV30,TGTGCCTGGAGCTCCGGGGGTTACTACGAGCAGTACTTC,CAWSSGGYYEQYF
TRBJ2-1,TRBD2,-,TRBV28,TGTGCCAGCAAGACTAGCGCCTCCCTGGGGGGGAACAATGAGCAGTTCTTC,CASKTSASLGGNNEQFF
TRBJ1-2,-,-,TRBV29-1,TGCAGCGTTGTTCGACAGAACTATGGCTACACCTTC,CSVVRQNYGYTF
TRBJ2-7,TRBD2,-,TRBV6-5,TGTGCCAGCAGTCCGGGACTAGCGAATTACGAGCAGTACTTC,CASSPGLANYEQYF
TRBJ1-2,-,-,TRBV5-1,TGCGCCAGCAGACCAGACAGCTATGGCTACACCTTC,CASRPDSYGYTF
TRBJ1-1,-,-,TRBV7-2,TGTGCCAGCAGCTACCCGACACTTTTTGAAGCTTTCTTT,CASSYPTLFEAFF
TRBJ2-7,TRBD2,-,TRBV3-1/TRBV3-2,TGTGCCAGCAGCCAGTCACCAGCGGGAGGTGCAACCTACGAGCAGTACTTC,CASSQSPAGGATYEQYF
TRBJ2-7,TRBD2,-,TRBV4-3,TGCGCCAGCAGCCAGACGACTAGCGGGCCGTACGAGCAGTACTTC,CASSQTTSGPYEQYF
TRBJ2-3,-,-,TRBV6-1,TGTGCCAGCAGTGATGGAACTAGCTCTGCAGATACGCAGTATTTT,CASSDGTSSADTQYF
TRBJ2-2,-,-,TRBV19,TGTGCCAGTAGTATAATACGGCCACAGGGGAACACCGGGGAGCTGTTTTTT,CASSIIRPQGNTGELFF
TRBJ2-1,TRBD1,once,TRBV19,TGTGCCAGTAGCCTGTGGGACAGGGGGCAGAATGAGCAGTTCTTC,CASSLWDRGQNEQFF
TRBJ2-3,TRBD1,-,TRBV29-1,TGCAGCGGACGGGACAGGCGTCGCACAGATACGCAGTATTTT,CSGRDRRRTDTQYF
TRBJ2-5,TRBD2,-,TRBV28,TGTGCCAGCAGTTTAAATAAACGGCTAGCGGGAGCGGACCAAGAGACCCAGTACTTC,CASSLNKRLAGADQETQYF
TRBJ2-1,TRBD2,-,TRBV9,TGTGCCAGCAACCTAGCGGGGGAAGAAGAGCAGTTCTTC,CASNLAGEEEQFF
TRBJ2-1,TRBD2,-,TRBV28,TGTGCCAGCAGTCCACTGCGACTAGCGGGAGCCGCGCAGTTCTTC,CASSPLRLAGAAQFF
TRBJ2-2,TRBD1,-,TRBV9,TGTGCCAGCAGCGTAGGACAGGGGTCCTCCGGGGAGCTGTTTTTT,CASSVGQGSSGELFF
TRBJ1-2,TRBD1,-,TRBV19,TGTGCCAGTAGTCCGGACAGGGGTCGAGAGGGCTACACCTTC,CASSPDRGREGYTF
TRBJ1-1,-,-,TRBV2,TGTGCCAGCAGTGCCTACAGGGAGGGCACTGAAGCTTTCTTT,CASSAYREGTEAFF
TRBJ2-5,-,-,TRBV3-1/TRBV3-2,TGTGCCAGCAGCCAACAGTACCAAGAGACCCAGTACTTC,CASSQQYQETQYF
TRBJ2-1,TRBD2,many,TRBV7-8,TGTGCCAGCAGCTTAGCGATGGCGGGAGGTGAACTATACAATGAGCAGTTCTTC,CASSLAMAGGELYNEQFF
TRBJ2-1,-,-,TRBV7-9,TGTGCCAGCAGCGCGGCGGGCTCCTACAATGAGCAGTTCTTC,CASSAAGSYNEQFF
TRBJ2-7,TRBD1,-,TRBV19,TGTGCCAGTAGTAAAGGACAGGTCTTTCGGGAGCAGTACTTC,CASSKGQVFREQYF
TRBJ2-1,TRBD2,-,TRBV15,TGTGCCACCAGCAGAGATCGAGGGCTAGCGGGTTTCAATGAGCAGTTCTTC,CATSRDRGLAGFNEQFF
TRBJ2-2,TRBD2,-,TRBV24-1,TGTGCCACCAGTGACTTAGCGGGAAGGACCACCGGGGAGCTGTTTTTT,CATSDLAGRTTGELFF
TRBJ2-1,-,-,TRBV4-1,TGCGCCAGCAGCCACCGGGGGTTAGACAATGAGCAGTTCTTC,CASSHRGLDNEQFF
TRBJ2-1,-,-,TRBV6-2/TRBV6-3,TGTGCCAGCAGTTACTCAGCGAACTCCCGGGATGAGCAGTTCTTC,CASSYSANSRDEQFF
TRBJ2-7,-,-,TRBV20-1,TGCAGTGCTAGACAGGGCAACGAGCAGTACTTC,CSARQGNEQYF
TRBJ1-2,TRBD1,-,TRBV14,TGTGCCAGCAGCCTCAGGACAGGGGACGGCTACACCTTC,CASSLRTGDGYTF